This entry concerns a single T cell receptor (beta chain). This record belongs to a study of blood T cell repertoires in COVID-19. For the study at large: The origin of the acute and convalescent COVID-19 samples was the United States, Italy and Spain. T cells, B-cell-depleted T cells, or PBMCs provided the cDNA or gDNA that served as material.

The ends were cut back, 0 bases at V and 1 base at J, with 10 bases in the middle. This CDR3 is 16 amino acids long. Germline CDR1 is LGHNA and CDR2 is YSLEER. Original methodology: Amplification of reference gene primers was used by the study to estimate nucleated cell counts. Profiled with immunoSEQ multiplex PCR; TCRdb holds only in-frame clones, not every one. D and trimming come from the DNA, and the V and J calls and clone size come from that table. The sample records around 320,000 clones, roughly 87% being singletons. What was sequenced was peripheral blood. The chain employs TRBV4-3 and TRBJ2-4; D is undetermined. The sequence was collected from a man aged 18 to 29 with active or convalescent COVID-19. CDR3 DNA sequence: TGCGCCAGCAGCCAAGATGGGTTCGGGGCCAAAAACATTCAGTACTTC. It encodes CASSQDGFGAKNIQYF.